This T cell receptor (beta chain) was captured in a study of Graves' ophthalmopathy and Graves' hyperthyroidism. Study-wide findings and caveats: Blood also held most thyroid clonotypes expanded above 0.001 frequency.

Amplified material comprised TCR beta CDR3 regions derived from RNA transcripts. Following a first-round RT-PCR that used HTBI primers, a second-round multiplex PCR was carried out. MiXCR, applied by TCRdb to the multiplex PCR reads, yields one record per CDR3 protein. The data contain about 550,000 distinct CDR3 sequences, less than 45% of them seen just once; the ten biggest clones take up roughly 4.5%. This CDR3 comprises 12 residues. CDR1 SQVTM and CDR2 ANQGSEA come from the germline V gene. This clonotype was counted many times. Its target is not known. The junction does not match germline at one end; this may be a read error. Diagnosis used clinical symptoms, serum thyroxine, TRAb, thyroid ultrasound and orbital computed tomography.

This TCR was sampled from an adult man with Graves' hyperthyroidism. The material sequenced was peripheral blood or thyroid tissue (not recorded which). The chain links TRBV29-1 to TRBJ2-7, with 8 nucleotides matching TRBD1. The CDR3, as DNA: TGCAGCGTCTCGACAGGGGATGGACTCGAGAACTTC. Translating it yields CSVSTGDGLENF.